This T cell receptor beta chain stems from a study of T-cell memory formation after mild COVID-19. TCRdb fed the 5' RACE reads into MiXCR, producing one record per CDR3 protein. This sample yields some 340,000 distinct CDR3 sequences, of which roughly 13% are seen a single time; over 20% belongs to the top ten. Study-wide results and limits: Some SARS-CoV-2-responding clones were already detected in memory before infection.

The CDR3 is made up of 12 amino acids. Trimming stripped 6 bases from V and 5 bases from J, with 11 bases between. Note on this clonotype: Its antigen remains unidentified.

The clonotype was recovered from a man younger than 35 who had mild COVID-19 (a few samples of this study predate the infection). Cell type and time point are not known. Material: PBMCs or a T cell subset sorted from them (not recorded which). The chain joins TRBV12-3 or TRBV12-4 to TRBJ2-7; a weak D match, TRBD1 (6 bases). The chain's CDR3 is CASSTDSHEQYF. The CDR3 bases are TGTGCCAGCAGCACGGACAGCCACGAGCAGTACTTC.